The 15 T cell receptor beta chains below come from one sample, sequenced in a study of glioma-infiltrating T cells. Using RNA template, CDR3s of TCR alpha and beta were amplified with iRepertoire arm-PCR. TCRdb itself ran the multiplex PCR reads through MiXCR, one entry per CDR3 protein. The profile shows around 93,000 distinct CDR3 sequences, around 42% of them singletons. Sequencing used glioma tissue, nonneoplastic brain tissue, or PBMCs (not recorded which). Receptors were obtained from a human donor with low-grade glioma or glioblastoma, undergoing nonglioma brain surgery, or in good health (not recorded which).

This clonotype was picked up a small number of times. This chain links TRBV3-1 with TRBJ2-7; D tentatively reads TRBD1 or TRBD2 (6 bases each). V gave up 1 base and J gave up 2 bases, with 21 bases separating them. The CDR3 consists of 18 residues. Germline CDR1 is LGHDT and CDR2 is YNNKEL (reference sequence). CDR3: CASSQVFSRTGAAYEQYF. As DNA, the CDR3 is TGTGCCAGCAGCCAAGTTTTTTCTCGAACGGGGGCCGCCTACGAGCAGTACTTC.

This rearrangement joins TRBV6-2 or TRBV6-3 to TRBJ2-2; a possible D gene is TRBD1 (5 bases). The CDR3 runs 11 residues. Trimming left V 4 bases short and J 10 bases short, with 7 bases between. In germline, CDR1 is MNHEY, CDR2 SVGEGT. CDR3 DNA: TGTGCCAGCAGTTGGGGCCCGGAGCTGTTTTTT. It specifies CASSWGPELFF.

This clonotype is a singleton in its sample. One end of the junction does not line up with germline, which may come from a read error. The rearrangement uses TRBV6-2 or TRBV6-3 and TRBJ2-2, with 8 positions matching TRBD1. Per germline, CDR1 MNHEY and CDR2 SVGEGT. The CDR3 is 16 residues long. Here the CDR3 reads CATPPGTGLSTEELFF. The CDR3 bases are TGTGCCACCCCACCCGGGACAGGTTTATCCACCGAGGAGCTGTTTTTT.

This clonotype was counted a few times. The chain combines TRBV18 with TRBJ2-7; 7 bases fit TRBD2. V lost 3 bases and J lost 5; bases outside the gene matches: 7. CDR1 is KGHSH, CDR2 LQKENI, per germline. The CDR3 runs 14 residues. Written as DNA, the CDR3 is TGTGCCAGCTCACCTGGGGAGGGGCGGAACGAGCAGTACTTC. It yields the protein CASSPGEGRNEQYF.

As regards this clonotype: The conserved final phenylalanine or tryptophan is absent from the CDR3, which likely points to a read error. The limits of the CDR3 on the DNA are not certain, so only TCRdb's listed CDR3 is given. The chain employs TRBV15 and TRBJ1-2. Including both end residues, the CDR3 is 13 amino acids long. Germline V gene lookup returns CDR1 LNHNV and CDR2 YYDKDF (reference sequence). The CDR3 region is CASKGGGMAGHTS.

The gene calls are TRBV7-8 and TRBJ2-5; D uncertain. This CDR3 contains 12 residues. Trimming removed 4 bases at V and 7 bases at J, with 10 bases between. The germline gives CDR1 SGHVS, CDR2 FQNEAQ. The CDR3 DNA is TGTGCCAGCAGCTCCCCCGGTGGGACCCAGTACTTC. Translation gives CASSSPGGTQYF.

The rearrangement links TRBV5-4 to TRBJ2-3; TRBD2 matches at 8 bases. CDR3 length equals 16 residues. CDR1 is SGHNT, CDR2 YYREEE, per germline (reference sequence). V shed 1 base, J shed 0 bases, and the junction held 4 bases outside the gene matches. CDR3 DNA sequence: TGTGCCAGCAGCTTGCCGCCTAGCGGGAGCACAGATACGCAGTATTTT. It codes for CASSLPPSGSTDTQYF.

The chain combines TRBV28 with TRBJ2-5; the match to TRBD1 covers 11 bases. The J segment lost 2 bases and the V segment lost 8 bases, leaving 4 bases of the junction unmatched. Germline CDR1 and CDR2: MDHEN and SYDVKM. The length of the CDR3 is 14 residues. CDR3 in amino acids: CASRGTGGQETQYF. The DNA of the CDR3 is TGTGCCAGCCGAGGGACAGGGGGGCAAGAGACCCAGTACTTC. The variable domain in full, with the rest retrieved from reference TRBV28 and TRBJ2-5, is DVKVTQSSRYLVKRTGEKVFLECVQDMDHENMFWYRQDPGLGLRLIYFSYDVKMKEKGDIPEGYSVSREKKERFSLILESASTNQTSMYLCASRGTGGQETQYFGPGTRLLVL.

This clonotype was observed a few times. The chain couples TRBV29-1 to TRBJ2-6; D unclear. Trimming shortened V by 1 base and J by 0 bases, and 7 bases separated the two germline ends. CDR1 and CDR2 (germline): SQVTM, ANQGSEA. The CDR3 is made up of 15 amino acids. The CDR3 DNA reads TGCAGCGTTGAAGTCCCGAACTCTGGGGCCAACGTCCTGACTTTC. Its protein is CSVEVPNSGANVLTF.

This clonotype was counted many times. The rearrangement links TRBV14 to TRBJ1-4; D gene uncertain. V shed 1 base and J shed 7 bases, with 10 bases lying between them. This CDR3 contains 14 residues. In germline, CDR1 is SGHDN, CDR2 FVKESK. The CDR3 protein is CASSQAGSGEKLFF. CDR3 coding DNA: TGTGCCAGCAGCCAAGCGGGGAGCGGTGAAAAACTGTTTTTT.

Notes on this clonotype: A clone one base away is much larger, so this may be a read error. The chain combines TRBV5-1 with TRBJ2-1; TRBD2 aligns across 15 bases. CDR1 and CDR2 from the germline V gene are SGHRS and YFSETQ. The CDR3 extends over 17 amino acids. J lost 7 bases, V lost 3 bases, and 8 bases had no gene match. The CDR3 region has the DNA TGCGCCAGCAGCTCTGGACTAGCGGGAGGGTGGAGTAATGAGCAGTTCTTC. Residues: CASSSGLAGGWSNEQFF.

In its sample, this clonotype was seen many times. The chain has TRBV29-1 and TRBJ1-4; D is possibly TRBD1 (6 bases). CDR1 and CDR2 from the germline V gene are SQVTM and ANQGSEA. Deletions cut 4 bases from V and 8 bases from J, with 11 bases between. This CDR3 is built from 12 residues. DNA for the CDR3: TGCAGCGTTGCAGGGGTCGGGGAAAAACTGTTTTTT. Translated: CSVAGVGEKLFF. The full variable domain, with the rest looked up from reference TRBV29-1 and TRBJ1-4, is SAVISQKPSRDICQRGTSLTIQCQVDSQVTMMFWYRQQPGQSLTLIATANQGSEATYESGFVIDKFPISRPNLTFSTLTVSNMSPEDSSIYLCSVAGVGEKLFFGSGTQLSVL.

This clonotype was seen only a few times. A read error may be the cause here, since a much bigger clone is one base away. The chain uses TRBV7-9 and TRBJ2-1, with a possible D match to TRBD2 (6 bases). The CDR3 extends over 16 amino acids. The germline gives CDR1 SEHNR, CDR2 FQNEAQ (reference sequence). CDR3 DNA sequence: TGTGTCAGCAGCGGGCGACTGAGAAGCTCCTACAATGAGCAGTTCTTC. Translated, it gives CVSSGRLRSSYNEQFF. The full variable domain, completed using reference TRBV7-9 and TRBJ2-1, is DTGVSQNPRHKITKRGQNVTFRCDPISEHNRLYWYRQTLGQGPEFLTYFQNEAQLEKSRLLSDRFSAERPKGSFSTLEIQRTEQGDSAMYLCVSSGRLRSSYNEQFFGPGTRLTVL.

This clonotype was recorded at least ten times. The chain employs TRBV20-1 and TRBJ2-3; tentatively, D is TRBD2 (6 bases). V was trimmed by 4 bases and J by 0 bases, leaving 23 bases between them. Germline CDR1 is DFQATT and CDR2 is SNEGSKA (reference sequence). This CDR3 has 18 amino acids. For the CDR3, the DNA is TGCAGTGCTACCCCCTGGGGGACTGGCGGAACTAGCACAGATACGCAGTATTTT. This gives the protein CSATPWGTGGTSTDTQYF.

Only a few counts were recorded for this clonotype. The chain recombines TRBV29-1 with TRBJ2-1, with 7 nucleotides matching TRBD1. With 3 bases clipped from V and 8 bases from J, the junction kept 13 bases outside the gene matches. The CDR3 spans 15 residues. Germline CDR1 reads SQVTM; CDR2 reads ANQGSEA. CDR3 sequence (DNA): TGCAGCGTTGAGGACCGGACAGGTAGGGGCTATGAGCAGTTCTTC. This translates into CSVEDRTGRGYEQFF.